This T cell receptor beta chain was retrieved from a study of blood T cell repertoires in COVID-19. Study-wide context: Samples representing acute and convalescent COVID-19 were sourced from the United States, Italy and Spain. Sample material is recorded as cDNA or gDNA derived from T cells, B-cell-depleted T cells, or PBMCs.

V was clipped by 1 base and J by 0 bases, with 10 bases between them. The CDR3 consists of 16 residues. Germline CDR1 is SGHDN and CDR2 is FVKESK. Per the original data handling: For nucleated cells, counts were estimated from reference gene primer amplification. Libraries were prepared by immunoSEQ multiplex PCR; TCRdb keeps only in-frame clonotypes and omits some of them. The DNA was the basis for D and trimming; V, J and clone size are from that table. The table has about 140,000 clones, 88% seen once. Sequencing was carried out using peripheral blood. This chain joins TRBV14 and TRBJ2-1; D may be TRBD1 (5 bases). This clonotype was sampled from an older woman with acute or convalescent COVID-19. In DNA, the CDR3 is TGTGCCAGCAGCCAAGCCCTTGGGGCCTCCTACAATGAGCAGTTCTTC. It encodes CASSQALGASYNEQFF.